One T cell receptor beta chain is described in this entry. This record belongs to a study of OX40 agonist ivuxolimab in advanced cancers. Study-level information: At 75% to 90% male, the cohort had a mean age of around 56 years, ranging from 23 to 79.

Germline values: CDR1 SEHNR, CDR2 FQNEAQ (reference sequence). This CDR3 has 19 residues. V was clipped by 3 bases and J by 3 bases; unmatched bases: 16. Assay used: immunoSEQ multiplex PCR; TCRdb lists only in-frame clones, some missing. The data contain 35,000 to 50,000 clones, more than 70% of them singletons. The sample was CD4+ or CD8+ T cells sorted from blood, taken in a trial of the OX40 agonist ivuxolimab. This sequence originates from an adult with an advanced solid tumor such as melanoma, head and neck, liver or kidney cancer. The chain couples TRBV7-9 to TRBJ1-1; 10 bases line up with TRBD1. DNA of the CDR3: TGTGCCAGCAGCTTCCCCCGGGACAGGGGTGTGGGGGATTACACTGAAGCTTTCTTT. It translates to CASSFPRDRGVGDYTEAFF.